This entry is about one TCR beta chain. This clonotype turned up a few times. This receptor's antigen is unknown. No per-base quality is available; no much larger clone lies one base away. Starting from 400 ng RNA, TCR libraries were constructed with the Immunoverse kit using molecular barcoded adaptors that cover the alpha/delta and beta/gamma chains. The same RNA used for transcriptome sequencing was used for TCR library preparation. Sequencing of the TCR libraries was done on an Illumina HiSeq 4000 with 2 x 150 cycles. As for the original processing: TCR reads were aligned to human V, D, J and C references and assembled into CDR3 clonotypes with MiXCR, including quality filtering and error correction. Clonotype counts and gene usage diversity were analyzed with the tcR package in R. Raw mapping reads were checked after the RNA-seq reads had been mapped by STAR aligner version 2.5.3a onto the human GRCh37 genome. To test how sequencing depth affects detected clonotypes, IR-seq fastq files were randomly downsampled with Seqtk 1.3. TCRdb trimmed public reads at Q25 via fastp, called clones via MiXCR and kept in-frame beta chains. Merged by CDR3 protein, the rows form single entries marked with the most common genes and DNA. It is TCRdb's table, rather than the study itself, that gives the V and J calls and clone size. A total of approximately 20,000 distinct CDR3 sequences appear in this sample, about an eighth of them only once. The ten most abundant clones make up less than 70% of the sample.

This sample is part of a study of read filtering for tumor transcriptome and immune sequencing (dated by TCRdb to 2018 to 2020). For the study in its entirety: The cohort had 17 male and 14 female patients with a mean age of roughly 66 years, ranging from roughly 45 to 85. After DNase treatment, whole-transcriptome libraries were prepared using the TruSeq RNA Access Library Prep Kit. As a main aim, a read-filtering strategy for immune repertoire data was addressed, with the specific question being whether clonotypes supported by a single read should be removed. TCR repertoires obtained by targeted immune repertoire sequencing and by bulk whole-transcriptome sequencing performed on the same bone marrow samples were compared. By revised international staging, 8 or 9 patients were R-ISS I, under 20 were R-ISS II and over five were R-ISS III. Per sample, about 4.05 to 10.27 million TCR-region mapped reads were obtained with IR-seq, compared with only about 80 to 1273 with RNA-seq. Points the paper makes about the study in general: Single-read clonotypes made up around 82% of clonotypes but 3% to 3.5% of total reads in IR-seq, and 70% to 75% of clonotypes and roughly 48% of reads in RNA-seq. Compared with RNA-seq, IR-seq captured clonotypes at much higher depth and more reliably, and a smaller IR-seq throughput was enough to identify most shared clonotypes. The correlation between IR-seq and RNA-seq shared clonotype proportions rose when single-read clonotypes were removed. The sorted CD138-negative fraction was composed of a mixed bone marrow immune population rather than of purified T cells.

Each patient had bone marrow sampled at the time of active disease. Isolation of bone marrow mononuclear cells was performed by Ficoll-Hypaque density gradient centrifugation. CD138-negative cells were obtained by negative selection after labeling with CD138 magnetic microbeads on a MACS separator, removing myeloma plasma cells. Purity of the isolated cells was checked by flow cytometry on an Attune NxT using CD138 antibodies. Total RNA was extracted using TRIzol reagent and was quantified on a NanoDrop spectrophotometer. For each patient, the CD138-negative bone marrow sample underwent paired RNA-seq and IR-seq. CDR1 and CDR2 are drawn from the germline V gene: MDHEN, SYDVKM. V is cut back by 5 bases and J by 2 bases, with 4 bases in the junction unmatched. From the cysteine through the phenylalanine, the CDR3 covers 15 amino acids. The retained sequence is limited to the CDR3, 45 bases, with the frame set at the first base.

The sequence joins TRBV28 to TRBJ2-1; a stretch of 9 junction bases matches TRBD2. This TCR derives from a donor older than 35 with multiple myeloma. The specimen was a population of CD138-negative cells sorted from bone marrow. The sample's cell subset or site label, in plain terms: bone marrow mononuclear cells depleted of CD138+ plasma/myeloma cells by negative magnetic selection. The sequenced DNA: TGTGCCAGCAGTGGGCTAGCGGGGACCTACAATGAGCAGTTCTTC. This sequence encodes CASSGLAGTYNEQFF.